The rows below give T cell receptor beta chains drawn from one sample of a study of shared clonotypes between healthy human individuals. Method: immunoSEQ multiplex PCR; TCRdb's copy keeps in-frame clones and lacks some. The sample consists of about 480,000 clones, roughly 79% of them appearing once. The sequenced sample consisted of PBMCs. These TCRs come from a woman in her forties in good health. Some clones in this sample may be carry-over from other donors' samples. Both conserved end residues are part of each CDR3. A D gene is named only where the DNA matches it firmly. The size field is filled for only some rows; it gives once, few, many or a size class.

v_call	clone_size	d_call	j_call	cdr3_nt	cdr3_aa
TRBV5-4	many	TRBD2	TRBJ2-5	TGTGCCAGCAGCTTCGGCGGGAGCGTCAAAGAGACCCAGTACTTC	CASSFGGSVKETQYF
TRBV7-2	NA	TRBD2	TRBJ2-7	TGTGCCAGCAGCCCCCGGGGGGGCTCCTACGAGCAGTACTTC	CASSPRGGSYEQYF
TRBV9	NA	TRBD2	TRBJ2-7	TGTGCCAGCAGCTACCGGGGGGGTAGCCCCTACGAGCAGTACTTC	CASSYRGGSPYEQYF
TRBV6-5	once	NA	TRBJ2-5	TGTGCCAGCAGCCGAGAACAAGAGACCCAGTACTTC	CASSREQETQYF
TRBV7-9	once	NA	TRBJ2-1	TGTGCCAGCAGCTTAGCGCGGACAGTCTACAATGAGCAGTTCTTC	CASSLARTVYNEQFF
TRBV7-2	NA	NA	TRBJ1-3	TGTGCCAGCAACCGTCCGGGCTCTGGAAACACCATATATTTT	CASNRPGSGNTIYF
TRBV14	NA	NA	TRBJ2-7	TGTGCCAGCCACTTGGGGCGGGCGGCCTCCTACGAGCAGTACTTC	CASHLGRAASYEQYF
TRBV5-4	NA	NA	TRBJ2-7	TGTGCCAGCAGCCTTAGCGAGAGCTCCTACGAGCAGTACTTC	CASSLSESSYEQYF
TRBV28	NA	TRBD2	TRBJ2-2	TGTGCCAGCAGTTTACCCGGGACTAGCCTATACACCGGGGAGCTGTTTTTT	CASSLPGTSLYTGELFF
TRBV7-8	NA	NA	TRBJ1-4	TGTGCCAGCAGCCCTAGAACTGCAACTAATGAAAAACTGTTTTTT	CASSPRTATNEKLFF
TRBV28	many	TRBD1	TRBJ1-1	TGTGCCAGCAGCCGTTGGGGACAGACGAACACTGAAGCTTTCTTT	CASSRWGQTNTEAFF
TRBV10-3	NA	NA	TRBJ2-5	TGTGCCATCAGTGAAGGAAGGACAGAGACCCAGTACTTC	CAISEGRTETQYF
TRBV5-1	NA	TRBD2	TRBJ2-1	TGCGCCAGCAGATACGCTAGCGGAGAGTCCTACAATGAGCAGTTCTTC	CASRYASGESYNEQFF
TRBV7-2	NA	NA	TRBJ1-3	TGTGCCAGCAGCTTAGGCCCAGACTCTGGAAACACCATATATTTT	CASSLGPDSGNTIYF
TRBV5-5	NA	NA	TRBJ1-4	TGTGCCAGCAGCTTCAGTGAAAAACTGTTTTTT	CASSFSEKLFF
TRBV29-1	NA	TRBD2	TRBJ2-5	TGCAGCGTTGTCCCACTAGCGGGGCAAGAGACCCAGTACTTC	CSVVPLAGQETQYF
TRBV30	NA	TRBD1	TRBJ1-5	TGTGCCTGGTCCACAGGGGTTAATCAGCCCCAGCATTTT	CAWSTGVNQPQHF
TRBV4-2	few	NA	TRBJ2-7	TGTGCCAGCAGCCTCGAGCAGGGAGGCTACGAGCAGTACTTC	CASSLEQGGYEQYF
TRBV28	NA	TRBD1	TRBJ1-5	TGTGCCAGCAGAACCCTGACAGGGGGCAATCAGCCCCAGCATTTT	CASRTLTGGNQPQHF
TRBV11-2	NA	TRBD2	TRBJ2-5	TGTGCCAGCAGCGGAGTGGCTGGACTAGCGGAGACCCAGTACTTC	CASSGVAGLAETQYF
TRBV4-1	NA	NA	TRBJ2-5	TGCGCCAGCAGCCCCTCATGGCCCCAAGAGACCCAGTACTTC	CASSPSWPQETQYF
TRBV4-3	NA	NA	TRBJ1-2	TGCGCTAGTAGCCCGGTACAGGGCTTAGGCTACACCTTC	CASSPVQGLGYTF
TRBV15	NA	NA	TRBJ1-4	TGTGCCACCAGCGGGATGCCCACCCGGGGGAATGAAAAACTGTTTTTT	CATSGMPTRGNEKLFF
TRBV7-2	NA	NA	TRBJ2-7	TGTGCCAGCAGCTTAGGGGGGGGCGCAAGTTACGAGCAGTACTTC	CASSLGGGASYEQYF
TRBV27	NA	NA	TRBJ2-7	TGTGCCAGCCCCCCCCGGTCCCACTCTTACGAGCAGTACTTC	CASPPRSHSYEQYF
TRBV6-6	few	TRBD1	TRBJ1-5	TGTGCCAGCAGTTACTCGAGGACAGGGATGGTTCAGCCCCAGCATTTT	CASSYSRTGMVQPQHF
TRBV9	NA	NA	TRBJ2-3	TGTGCCAGCAGCTCCGGGACAGATACGCAGTATTTT	CASSSGTDTQYF
TRBV9	once	TRBD2	TRBJ2-2	TGTGCCAGCACCGTTAGCGGGAAGAACACCGGGGAGCTGTTTTTT	CASTVSGKNTGELFF
TRBV5-1	NA	TRBD2	TRBJ2-2	TGCGCCAGCAGCTTGATTAGCGGGAGTGTGGGGACCGGGGAGCTGTTTTTT	CASSLISGSVGTGELFF
TRBV28	NA	TRBD1	TRBJ1-1	TGTGCCAGCAGACATACACAGGGGAGGTTCGCAGCTTTCTTT	CASRHTQGRFAAFF
TRBV27	NA	TRBD2	TRBJ2-5	TGTGCCAGCAGTATGATAGCGGGATCGGGTGAGCAGTACTTC	CASSMIAGSGEQYF
TRBV28	NA	NA	TRBJ2-7	TGTGCCAGCAGTTTAGAATCGATCTCCTACGAGCAGTACTTC	CASSLESISYEQYF
TRBV28	NA	TRBD2	TRBJ2-2	TGTGCCAGCAGTTTAATTCTAGCGGACACCGGGGAGCTGTTTTTT	CASSLILADTGELFF
TRBV19	NA	NA	TRBJ1-2	TGTGCCAGTAGTATTCTCAAGAACTATGGCTACACCTTC	CASSILKNYGYTF
TRBV5-1	NA	TRBD2	TRBJ2-5	TGCGCCAGCAGCCGGCTAGCGGGAGTAGGGGAGACCCAGTACTTC	CASSRLAGVGETQYF
TRBV30	medium-sized	NA	TRBJ1-1	TGTGCCTGGGACTGGAACATGAACACTGAAGCTTTCTTT	CAWDWNMNTEAFF
TRBV5-1	NA	NA	TRBJ2-2	TGCGCCAGCAGCTTGATAGATTTGTCCACCGGGGAGCTGTTTTTT	CASSLIDLSTGELFF
TRBV27	NA	NA	TRBJ1-3	TGTGCCAGCAGTAGAACAGGGTCAAACTCTGGAAACACCATATATTTT	CASSRTGSNSGNTIYF
TRBV11-1	NA	TRBD1	TRBJ2-5	TGTGCCAGCAGCAAGACAGGGACGGAGACCCAGTACTTC	CASSKTGTETQYF
TRBV7-2	NA	TRBD2	TRBJ2-7	TGTGCCAGCAGCTTAGCGACTAGCGGCGCCTACGAGCAGTACTTC	CASSLATSGAYEQYF
TRBV7-2	NA	NA	TRBJ2-1	TGTGCCAGCAGCTTAGTTAGCGGTAGCTCCTACAATGAGCAGTTCTTC	CASSLVSGSSYNEQFF
TRBV18	NA	NA	TRBJ1-2	TGTGCCAGCTCACCGTCCGGACGGGACTATGGCTACACCTTC	CASSPSGRDYGYTF
TRBV30	NA	TRBD2	TRBJ2-2	TGTGCCTGGAGTGGCGGGGGAGTTGTCGGGGAGCTGTTTTTT	CAWSGGGVVGELFF
TRBV2	NA	NA	TRBJ2-7	TGTGCCTCACTCTACCCCACAGGGAGCGAGCAGTACTTC	CASLYPTGSEQYF
TRBV6-5	NA	NA	TRBJ1-5	TGTGCCAGCAGTTACGGGGGAGGGCAGCCCCAGCATTTT	CASSYGGGQPQHF
TRBV7-2	many	TRBD2	TRBJ2-7	TGTGCCAGCAGCTTAGCCGGGACTAGCGGGACCCCCTACGAGCAGTACTTC	CASSLAGTSGTPYEQYF
TRBV7-9	NA	NA	TRBJ2-7	TGTGCCAGCAGCGACTCAAAGCGGCGGCCGGGATCCTACGAGCAGTACTTC	CASSDSKRRPGSYEQYF
TRBV9	NA	NA	TRBJ2-1	TGTGCCAGCAGCGTTACTCTAGCCGCCAATGAGCAGTTCTTC	CASSVTLAANEQFF
TRBV27	many	NA	TRBJ2-7	TGTGCCAGCAGTTTTGATCGGCGAACCTACGAGCAGTACTTC	CASSFDRRTYEQYF
TRBV30	NA	TRBD1	TRBJ1-2	TGTGCCTGGAGTGTCAACCCACAGGGGACTCACTACTGCTACACCTTC	CAWSVNPQGTHYCYTF
TRBV5-1	NA	NA	TRBJ2-3	TGCGCCAGCAGCCCCTCTAGCACAGATACGCAGTATTTT	CASSPSSTDTQYF
TRBV7-2	NA	TRBD1	TRBJ2-7	TGTGCCAGCAGCTTACATCGGGACAGGGGGCTCGAGCAGTACTTC	CASSLHRDRGLEQYF
TRBV7-9	NA	NA	TRBJ2-7	TGTGCCAACAGCTGGTTGGCTAATACGTACTTC	CANSWLANTYF